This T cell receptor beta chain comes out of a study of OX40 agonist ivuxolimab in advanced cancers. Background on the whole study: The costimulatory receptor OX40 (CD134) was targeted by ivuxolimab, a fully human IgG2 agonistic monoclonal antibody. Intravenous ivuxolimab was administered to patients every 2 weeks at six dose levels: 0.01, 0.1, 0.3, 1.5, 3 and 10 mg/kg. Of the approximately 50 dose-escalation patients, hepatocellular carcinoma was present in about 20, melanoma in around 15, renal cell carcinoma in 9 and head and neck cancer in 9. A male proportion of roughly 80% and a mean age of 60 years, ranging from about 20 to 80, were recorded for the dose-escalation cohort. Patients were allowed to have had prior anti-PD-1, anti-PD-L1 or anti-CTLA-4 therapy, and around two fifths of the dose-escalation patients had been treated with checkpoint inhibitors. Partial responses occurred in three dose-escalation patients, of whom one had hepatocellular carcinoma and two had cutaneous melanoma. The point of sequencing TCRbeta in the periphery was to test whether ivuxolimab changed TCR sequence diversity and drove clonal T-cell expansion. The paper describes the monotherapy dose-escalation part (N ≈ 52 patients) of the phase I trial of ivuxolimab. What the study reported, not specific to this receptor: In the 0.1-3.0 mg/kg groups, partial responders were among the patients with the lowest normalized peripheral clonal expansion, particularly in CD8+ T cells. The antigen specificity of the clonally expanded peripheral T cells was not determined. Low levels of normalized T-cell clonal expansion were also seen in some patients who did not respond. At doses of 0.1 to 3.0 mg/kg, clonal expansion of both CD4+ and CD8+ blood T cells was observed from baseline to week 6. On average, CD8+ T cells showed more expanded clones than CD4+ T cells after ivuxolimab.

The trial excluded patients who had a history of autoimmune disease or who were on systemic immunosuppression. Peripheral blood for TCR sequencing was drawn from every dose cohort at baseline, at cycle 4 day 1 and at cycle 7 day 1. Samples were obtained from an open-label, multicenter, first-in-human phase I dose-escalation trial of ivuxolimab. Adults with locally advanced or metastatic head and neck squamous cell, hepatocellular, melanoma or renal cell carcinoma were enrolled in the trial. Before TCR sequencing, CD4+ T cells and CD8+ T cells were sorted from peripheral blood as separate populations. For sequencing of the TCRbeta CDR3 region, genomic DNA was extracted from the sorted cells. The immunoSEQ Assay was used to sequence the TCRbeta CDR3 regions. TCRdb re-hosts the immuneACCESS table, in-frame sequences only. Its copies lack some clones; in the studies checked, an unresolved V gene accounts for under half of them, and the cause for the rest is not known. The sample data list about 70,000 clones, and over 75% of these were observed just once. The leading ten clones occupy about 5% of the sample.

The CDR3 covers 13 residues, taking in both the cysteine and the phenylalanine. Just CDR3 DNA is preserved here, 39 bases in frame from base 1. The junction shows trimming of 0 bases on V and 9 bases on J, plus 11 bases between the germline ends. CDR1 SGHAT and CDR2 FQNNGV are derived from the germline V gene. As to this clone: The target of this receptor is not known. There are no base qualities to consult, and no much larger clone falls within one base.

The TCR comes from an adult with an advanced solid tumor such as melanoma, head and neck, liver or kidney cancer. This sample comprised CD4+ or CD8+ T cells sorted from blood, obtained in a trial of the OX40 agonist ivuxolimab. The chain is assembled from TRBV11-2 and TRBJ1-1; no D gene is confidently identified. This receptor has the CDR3 CASSLDREEQAFF. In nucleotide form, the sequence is TGTGCCAGCAGCTTAGATCGGGAAGAGCAAGCTTTCTTT.